This TCR beta chain was identified in a study of blood T cell repertoires in COVID-19. Study background: Acute-phase and convalescent COVID-19 samples originated in the United States, Italy and Spain. The cDNA or gDNA used as material had been derived from T cells, B-cell-depleted T cells, or PBMCs.

Per the original methods: By means of reference gene primer amplification, nucleated cell counts were estimated. Here immunoSEQ multiplex PCR was the method, and the copy in TCRdb shows in-frame clones only, minus some. V and J calls plus clone size are reproduced from that table; the DNA served to infer D and trimming. The profile shows about 46,000 clones, about 90% of them singletons. Germline lookup yields CDR1 ENHRY and CDR2 SYGVKD. Between the trimmed V and J ends, which lost 0 bases and 2 bases, there was a span of 11 bases. This CDR3 has 15 amino acids. The specimen sequenced was peripheral blood. This clonotype originated in a human donor with active COVID-19. The donor label of this sample is uncertain. V is TRBV10-3 and J is TRBJ2-7, with D perhaps TRBD2 (7 bases). CDR3 bases: TGTGCCATCAGTGAGTCTGCGGGGGCCGCCTACGAGCAGTACTTC. Translation gives CAISESAGAAYEQYF.